This T cell receptor (beta chain) was recovered during a study of shared clonotypes between healthy human individuals (TCRdb year 2020). General notes on the study: A few men and two women, aged 18 to 49 years, made up the cohort. Per donor, three plates each were used for CD4 naive and CD4 memory, two for CD8 naive, and one for CD8 memory. To estimate repertoire size and how much clonotype sharing occurs between individuals, the study deeply sequenced the blood TCR repertoires of about five healthy adults. To increase sequencing depth and limit assay-specific biases, different laboratories used diverse techniques to prepare libraries and sequence TCR repertoires. Each donor's leukapheresis produced roughly between roughly 0.94 and 9.5 billion PBMCs.

TCR CDR3 regions were amplified from genomic DNA by multiplex PCR using the deep immunoSEQ assay. For each cell subset, the extracted genomic DNA was distributed evenly across all wells of several immunoSEQ 96-well plates, and each plate served as one replicate. For sorted subsets, approximately 0.2 ug of genomic DNA, equivalent to tens of thousands of T cell genomes, went into each replicate PCR. Purified libraries were measured with a Qubit 3.0 fluorometer, size-checked on a Bioanalyzer 2100, and measured again with the KAPA Library Quantification kit. Every immunoSEQ 96-well plate was sequenced on a separate single-read 150-cycle Illumina NextSeq 550 flow cell. Per the original workflow: Because the immunoSEQ output included only junctional sequences and no quality scores, the filtering could not be the same as the filtering used for full-length reads. To assign V/J genes and CDR3, sequences were annotated using PyIR, a Python wrapper for IgBLAST v1.9, with IMGT germline references. Any read was removed if the V/J assignment was weak (E-value above 1e-6), the CDR3 was missing, or the read contained stop codons, out-of-frame junctions, or ambiguous translated residues. A V3J clonotype was defined by an identical inferred V gene, J gene, and CDR3 amino acid sequence. To compute the percentage overlap between repertoires, the number of shared unique clonotypes was divided by the size of the smaller repertoire. Richness of each repertoire was evaluated using RTK rarefaction, the Chao1 estimator, and Recon v2.1 estimates of unobserved clonotypes. Generation probabilities were computed with OLGA for all TCRbeta clonotypes obtained by the gDNA method from a few donors. Sourced from immuneACCESS, this table was stored by TCRdb with only in-frame sequences that have V and J called. A share of the clones is absent; for the studies checked, an unresolved V gene accounts for under half, and the remainder has no known explanation. The V and J calls and clone size are taken from that table; D and trimming were inferred from the DNA. The sample includes about 2.3 million clones, with around 90% observed a single time. The top ten hold roughly 0.34% of the sample.

The germline V gene encodes CDR1 SGDLS and CDR2 YYNGEE. CDR3 length: 15 amino acids, cysteine to phenylalanine. The entry retains the CDR3 DNA only, 45 bases that are in frame from base 1. The trim is 0 bases for V and 6 bases for J, with a gap of 13 bases between the germline ends. Note on this clone: Its target antigen remains unknown. Base qualities are not recorded, but no much larger clone differs from it by a single base.

Study-level results and caveats: Based on pairwise subsampling, the degree of clonotype sharing among donors was expected to be affected by sequencing depth. Across a few donors, 5% to 6% of naive CD4, around 3.3% of naive CD8, under 2.5% of memory CD4, and roughly 0.41% of memory CD8 clonotypes were shared. Compared with non-shared clonotypes, the clonotypes found in all four sorted-subset donors had higher generation probabilities. Incomplete sequencing was indicated by rarefaction of sorted-subset datasets, despite the large sequencing depth. Sampling was restricted to blood, and TCR repertoires in tissues likely differ from the TCR repertoires found in blood. Estimated clonotype richness was generally larger for naive than for memory subsets. Because the study included a small number of donors, the genetic and exposure-history diversity represented was limited.

Donors were healthy HIV-negative adults with no recently reported acute infections or vaccinations. All donors were Caucasian adults living in Nashville, Tennessee, USA. Magnetic negative selection was used to enrich CD4+ T cells, after which naive cells were positively selected on CD45RA and the negative fraction became the memory subset. After blood collection by leukapheresis, PBMCs were isolated using Ficoll-Histopaque density gradient centrifugation and then cryopreserved in the vapor phase of liquid nitrogen. Analytical flow cytometry was used to check the purity and quantity of every magnetically sorted T cell population. Each sorted fraction had its genomic DNA isolated and then quantified by UV absorbance on a Nanodrop 2000c.

Input material: naive CD4+ T cells from PBMCs. The label giving this sample's cell subset or site can be read as: CD45RA+ positively selected. This clonotype was obtained from a man aged 18 to 35 in good health. Some clones in this sample may be carry-over from other donors' samples. The rearranged chain carries TRBV9 and TRBJ2-4; the D element might be TRBD1 or TRBD2, as each aligns at 5 bases. The CDR3 sequence is CASSVADGAGNIQYF. The nucleotide sequence is TGTGCCAGCAGCGTAGCGGATGGGGCGGGAAACATTCAGTACTTC.